The rows below give T cell receptor beta chains drawn from one sample of a study of T cell repertoires in cytomegalovirus infection. TCRdb analysed the reads with MiXCR anew, one entry per CDR3 protein. The table shows roughly 990,000 distinct CDR3 sequences, with approximately 31% occurring only once. Their specific antigens are unknown. The specimen was cultured CD8+ T cells from PBMCs, collected from culture after CMV antigen stimulation. Every receptor here comes from a human donor in good health (CMV status not recorded). Some clones in this sample may be carry-over from other donors' samples. The CDR3 runs from the conserved cysteine through the conserved F or W. D genes are given only for firm matches. Not every row has a clone size; where given, it reads once, few, many or a size class.

>TRBV7-2|few|.|TRBJ2-3
TGTGCCAGCAGCTTAGAAGGGGTGTGGGGGCCCGGCACAGATACGCAGTATTTT
CASSLEGVWGPGTDTQYF
>TRBV13|.|.|TRBJ2-5
TGTGCCAGCAGCCTTGGGACTGCAGGGACCCAGTACTTC
CASSLGTAGTQYF
>TRBV10-3|.|.|TRBJ2-1
TGTGCCATCAGTGAGAGAGGGCCTGAGCAGTTCTTC
CAISERGPEQFF
>TRBV5-4|few|TRBD1|TRBJ2-5
TGTGCCAGCAGCCACAGGGGAGAATGGCAAGAGACCCAGTACTTC
CASSHRGEWQETQYF
>TRBV6-5|.|TRBD1|TRBJ2-1
TGTGCCAGCAGTCGAACCGGGACAGTCAGCTCCTACAATGAGCAGTTCTTC
CASSRTGTVSSYNEQFF
>TRBV12-3/TRBV12-4|.|.|TRBJ2-5
TGTGCCAGCAGTTTGGCAGCCCCCGGGACCCAGTACTTC
CASSLAAPGTQYF
>TRBV25-1|.|.|TRBJ2-3
TGTGCCAGCAGTGAGGGTCTAGTCGGGGGCAGCACAGATACGCAGTATTTT
CASSEGLVGGSTDTQYF
>TRBV6-5|.|.|TRBJ2-5
TGTGCCAGCAGTTACTTCGGAGGGGTAGAGACCCAGTACTTC
CASSYFGGVETQYF
>TRBV6-5|.|TRBD2|TRBJ2-1
TGTGCCAGCAGTTACTCCCCGGGACTAGCGGGGGACAATGAGCAGTTCTTC
CASSYSPGLAGDNEQFF
>TRBV27|many|.|TRBJ2-3
TGTGCCAGCAGCGACTCGGGGGGCACAGATACGCAGTATTTT
CASSDSGGTDTQYF
>TRBV4-1|.|.|TRBJ1-5
TGCGCCAGCAGCCAAGATTTAGGGGGGCGCGACCAGCCCCAGCATTTT
CASSQDLGGRDQPQHF
>TRBV7-6|many|.|TRBJ1-3
TGTGCCAGCAGCTTAAGCTACAGCTCTGGAAACACCATATATTTT
CASSLSYSSGNTIYF
>TRBV6-5|once|.|TRBJ2-1
TGTGCCAGCAGTTATGGCGAGGGAGGTTACAATGAGCAGTTCTTC
CASSYGEGGYNEQFF
>TRBV7-4|.|.|TRBJ2-3
TGTGCCAGCAGCTTGGACTTCTTTTCCACAGATACGCAGTATTTT
CASSLDFFSTDTQYF
>TRBV7-9|few|TRBD1|TRBJ1-2
TGTGCCAGCAGCCGGTCCCGGGACAGGACAGCTAACTATGGCTACACCTTC
CASSRSRDRTANYGYTF
>TRBV7-9|few|TRBD1|TRBJ1-2
TGTGCCAGCGGACAGGGTGTCTATGGCTACACCTTC
CASGQGVYGYTF
>TRBV28|few|TRBD2|TRBJ2-3
TGTGCCAGCAGGCCGCTAGCGGGGGGGAGCACAGATACGCAGTATTTT
CASRPLAGGSTDTQYF